A few counts support the clone carrying this T cell receptor (beta chain). Its antigen is currently unknown. Alopecia areata patients provided lesional scalp punch biopsies and peripheral blood. Extraction and reverse transcription of RNA yielded cDNA as the sequencing template. TCRdb keeps only in-frame clones here, not all; method: immunoSEQ multiplex PCR. The sample includes 150,000 to 200,000 clones, about 67% of them seen just once. Looked up from germline, CDR1 is MNHEY and CDR2 is SVGAGI. V shed 10 bases and J shed 5 bases, with 8 bases lying between them. This CDR3 is 10 amino acids long. The sample originates from a study of CD8+ T cells in alopecia areata. Notes on the study in general: It was lesional scalp, especially alopecia totalis/universalis, that showed higher clonality than normal scalp. Patients showed less clear TCR sequence sharing than mice, possibly partly because of HLA diversity.

The chain couples TRBV6-5 to TRBJ2-5, with unresolved D. The TCR was taken from a human donor with alopecia areata. This sample comprised CD8+ T cells sorted from blood, obtained at week 0. The CDR3: CANTWETQYF. CDR3 in DNA: TGTGCCAACACGTGGGAGACCCAGTACTTC.